This T cell receptor beta chain was sequenced for a study of cytomegalovirus exposure and HLA in healthy donors (dated by TCRdb to the late 2010s). Regarding the study in general: An earlier analysis of under 600 of the donors reported roughly 300 Gb of sequence data and 120 million or so unique TCR beta sequences from 150 million to 200 million T cells. In a later genetic analysis, genome-wide SNP genotypes for about 55% of the roughly 700 donors were used, and that subset was treated as a discovery cohort. To study patterns of TCR occurrence, a later analysis re-analyzed previously published TCR beta repertoires from 600 to 750 donors and added high-resolution HLA genotyping. All discovery cohort repertoires had been generated on a single sequencing platform. Along with the roughly 610-subject first cohort, a separate validation cohort of about 110 different subjects was used. The study combined high-throughput TCR immunosequencing, statistical association of individual TCRs with disease status, and machine learning to predict cytomegalovirus infection status. The study used immunosequencing to profile the T cell repertoires of several hundred subjects and linked those repertoires to cytomegalovirus serostatus. Of the roughly 430 genotyped donors, over 65% fell in the genetic ancestry cluster associated with self-reported Caucasian donors. The later analysis used no new phenotypic data to find candidate immune exposures, relying instead on TCR beta sequences and their occurrence across donors. An earlier analysis of some 500 of the donors used high-throughput TCR beta sequencing to judge whether each TCR beta V gene segment behaved as functional or pseudogenic. Roughly 300 gigabases of sequencing data and approximately 85 million unique TCR sequences were included in an early release covering roughly 700 HLA-typed donors. The study was designed to test whether signatures of past pathogen exposure could be identified by cataloging public T cell receptors. Donor age, sex, ethnicity and CMV serostatus were compiled together with the repertoire data. Among around 400 genotyped donors of the cohort, an average of around 250,000 unique TCR beta nucleotide sequences was sequenced per donor, of which about 19% were non-productive. About 5 DR-DQ haplotypes were handled as single units for association and clustering, since linkage in the cohort was strong. The number of typed donors differed by locus: about 620-640 for A, B, C, DRB1 and DQB1; some 500 for DQA1; roughly 600 for DPA1; and 450 to 480 for DPB1. Both class I and class II loci were covered by HLA typing, at four-digit resolution. Overall results and qualifications from the work: Because some donors lacked HLA typing at each locus, the association tests relied only on the typed subset. Linkage disequilibrium might explain the correlated functional status among segregating V segments, but an unknown experimental factor could not be excluded. Most TCR sequences were observed very rarely across donors, whereas some public TCRs were present in many individuals. CMV serostatus was the only immune exposure information available for the cohort. It was suggested by the authors that the approach could potentially be generalized to other disease states and immunological phenotypes. Three of the identified cytomegalovirus-associated TCR beta chains were confirmed in vitro to be specific for cytomegalovirus antigens. According to a later genetic analysis, donors in an Asian-associated ancestry cluster had fewer N-insertions in productive TCRs than the approximately 700-donor mean. A further reported finding was that TCR beta sequences accurately predicted the HLA-A and HLA-B alleles for most subjects in the first cohort. The classifier was reported to diagnose cytomegalovirus status with high specificity and sensitivity in both the original cohort and the validation cohort. In a later analysis, the rate of TCR association differed among HLA loci, with DRB1 alleles having the most associated TCRs and HLA-C alleles having the fewest. The 87-base-pair reads could not distinguish some IMGT-functional V segments, including TRBV6-2 and TRBV6-3, so those segments were excluded. In a later analysis, most CMV-associated TCR beta chains were found to appear HLA-restricted, with HLA associations seemingly driven largely by CMV exposure. Sequencing depth was assumed to be roughly uniform across donors in the presence/absence analyses, though that assumption may not hold. In the study, approximately 150 TCR beta chains were listed as associated with cytomegalovirus. In an earlier analysis of 587 of the donors, most TCR beta V segments were observed in productive rearrangements about 87% or about 30% of the time, broadly matching IMGT annotations. Assigning TCR associations to individual alleles was difficult when HLA alleles, especially DR and DQ, strongly co-occurred. A later genetic analysis associated a missense DCLRE1C variant with V-gene and J-gene trimming of TCR beta chains, and an independent cohort replicated the association. This cohort had only TCR beta chains sequenced, and the lack of alpha or paired-chain data limited which features could be detected. The earlier analysis of approximately 590 of the donors excluded 15 to 20 rarely observed V segments, including chromosome 9 orphons, because counts were too low. A cluster of highly shared sequence variants was judged likely to represent a technical artifact of the sequencing pipeline. Specific HLA alleles were associated with 18,000 or so TCR beta sequences at a false discovery rate of 0.05 in a later analysis. Several of the top co-occurrence clusters appeared to be linked to parvovirus B19, influenza, CMV and Epstein-Barr virus, according to a later analysis. In a later analysis, HLA-associated TCR beta chains showed more clonal expansion and lower generation probabilities than non-associated chains that were equally common.

The CDR3 measures 13 amino acids from cysteine to phenylalanine. The retained sequence is limited to the CDR3, 39 bases, with the frame set at the first base. Looking up the germline V gene (reference sequence) yields CDR1 LNHDA and CDR2 SQIVND. Compared with germline, V lacks 9 bases and J lacks 9 bases; bases without a gene match: 4. The cohort comprised some 700 healthy bone marrow donors. Cohort members were all nominally healthy when sampled, although unrecorded immune exposures were likely present. The donor was CMV seronegative and was included in the group of several hundred seronegative cohort members. Every donor gave a peripheral blood sample, and the peripheral blood mononuclear cells from that sample were used for TCR beta sequencing. The Qiagen DNeasy Blood Extraction Kit was used to extract genomic DNA from the blood cell samples. Comment on this clone: No cognate antigen has been identified for it. Base qualities are not recorded, but no much larger clone differs from it by a single base.

Library preparation was by the immunoSEQ multiplex PCR assay. For the multiplex PCR, a mixture combining 60 forward primers for TCR Vbeta segments and 13 reverse primers for TCR Jbeta segments was used. The CDR3 region of rearranged TCR beta genes was amplified from genomic DNA with a multiplex PCR assay. Amplified TCR beta libraries were sequenced as 87-base-pair reads on the Illumina HiSeq System. The paper's data handling went like this. A later analysis counted around 72 million unique TCR beta chains across the 500 to 850 repertoires, and some 11 million of these chains were shared by at least two donors. A nearest-neighbor algorithm error-corrected the raw reads and collapsed the reads into unique sequences, merging closely related sequences to remove PCR and sequencing errors. V, D and J gene segments were assigned by aligning CDR3 sequences to IMGT reference sequences. Each retained sequence needed at least a six-nucleotide match to both a V gene segment and a J gene segment. A rearrangement counted as productive if the CDR3 had no stop codons and remained in frame with V and J, and every other rearrangement counted as non-productive. CDR3 was defined according to IMGT convention as the region running from the second conserved V-encoded cysteine to the conserved J-encoded phenylalanine. The earlier analysis of 500 to 650 of the donors excluded any sequence lacking an unambiguous match to a single V gene segment. In an earlier analysis of 450 to 700 of the donors, V segments were called functional above 56.7% productive rearrangements and were called segregating when the between-donor standard deviation exceeded 5%. To diagnose cytomegalovirus status from the catalog of TCR beta chain sequences, a statistical classification framework was built. In a later analysis, V and J genes were assigned by comparing TCR nucleotide sequences against IMGT/GENE-DB human TR gene sequences. The TCRdist pipeline was used in a later analysis to assign CDR3 sequences and most-parsimonious VDJ recombination scenarios. In a later analysis, each TCR beta chain was defined by its CDR3 amino acid sequence together with its V-gene family, and reads without a unique V-gene family were excluded. As a way to deal with suspected cross-contamination and a sequencing artifact, a later analysis dropped more than 500 nucleotide sequences that were highly shared and had low generation probability. In a later analysis, a clonal expansion index was calculated for each public chain from normalized within-repertoire ranks of inferred template counts. Generation probabilities in a later analysis came from a VDJ recombination model fitted to out-of-frame rearrangements, and those results were checked against IGoR. Hypergeometric tests were used in a later analysis to score TCR-TCR, TCR-HLA and TCR-CMV co-occurrence, with a repertoire-size bias correction applied to the TCR pairs. In a later analysis, false discovery rates were estimated by permuting HLA or CMV assignments 20 times. In a later analysis, co-occurring TCRs were grouped with DBSCAN, and TCRdist sequence similarity was added when clustering was performed within HLA-allele-positive subsets. Repertoires with fewer than 30,000 or more than 120,000 public chains, plus five repertoires with anomalous nucleotide sharing, were excluded from co-occurrence clustering. TCRdb took over this immuneACCESS table, retaining in-frame rearrangements with V and J assigned. Such tables are incomplete; in checked studies, under half of the missing clones stem from an unresolved V gene, and the remainder is unexplained. The DNA was the basis for D and trimming; V, J and clone size are from that table. This sample comprises 200,000 to 250,000 clones, around four fifths of them detected only once. The leading ten clones occupy over 0.65% of the sample.

The sequence is built from TRBV19 and TRBJ2-1; TRBD2 matches 14 bases in the middle. The sequencing input was PBMCs. The source is a boy aged 2 to 9 in good health and CMV-seronegative. The CDR3 here reads CASGLAGGREQFF. The bases are TGTGCCAGCGGACTAGCGGGAGGACGTGAGCAGTTCTTC.